The 13 T cell receptor beta chains in this list originate from one sample, sequenced in a study of vaccination and CD4 T cells after COVID-19. No antigen has been assigned to these receptors. The treatment: approximately 10-day PBMC culture with coronavirus spike peptide pools or control peptides (ViraFEST assay). One should note that the unexposed donor's CD4+ T cells were collected before the COVID-19 pandemic (2011-2018). Sequencing of DNA taken from cultured CD4+ T cells relied on the Oncomine TCR Beta short-read assay. DNA came from CD4+ T cells after culture. MiXCR, run by TCRdb on the PCR reads, gives a single entry per CDR3 protein. Of about 7,900 distinct CDR3 sequences listed, over 25% were seen once; the top ten hold approximately 12%. The specimen was CD4+ T cells from blood, cultured in vitro. These receptors originate from a human donor in good health.

This clonotype was seen more than once but under ten times. The chain has TRBV19 and TRBJ2-5; D may be TRBD1 (5 bases). CDR1 is LNHDA and CDR2 is SQIVND in the germline V gene (reference sequence). The CDR3 has 13 residues. The ends were cut back, 1 base at V and 5 bases at J, with 8 bases in the middle. The CDR3 DNA reads TGTGCCAGTAGTATAGTAGGGGCCGAGACCCAGTACTTC. Translating it yields CASSIVGAETQYF.

The chain recombines TRBV7-6 with TRBJ2-1, with 9 positions matching TRBD1. The CDR3 is made up of 14 amino acids. After removal of 2 bases from V and 16 bases from J, the junction contained 12 bases not matched to a gene. Germline V gene data show CDR1 as SGHVS and CDR2 as FNYEAQ. Written as DNA, the CDR3 is TGTGCCAGCAGCTTACTCCCCGAGACAGGGGGACGCTTCTTC. Translated, it gives CASSLLPETGGRFF.

This clonotype was counted between two and nine times. CDR3 nucleotide sequence: TGTGCCAGCAGTTTATCTAGCATAAATGAGCAGTTCTTC. Its protein is CASSLSSINEQFF. The chain combines TRBV27 with TRBJ2-1; D is undetermined. This CDR3 has 13 amino acids. CDR1 is MNHEY, CDR2 SMNVEV, per germline (reference sequence). V gave up 0 bases and J gave up 7 bases, with 7 bases separating them.

This clonotype was found a few times. This chain uses TRBV11-1 with TRBJ1-2, with 11 bases lining up with TRBD1. This CDR3 spans 13 amino acids. Losses at the gene ends were 6 bases for V and 7 bases for J; bases not matched to a gene: 4. Germline loops: CDR1 SGHAT, CDR2 FQDESV (reference sequence). CDR3 sequence: CASSSDRGLGYTF. The CDR3 DNA follows: TGTGCCAGCAGTTCGGACAGGGGGCTTGGCTACACCTTC.

The chain recombines TRBV28 with TRBJ2-2; D is unclear. CDR1 is MDHEN, CDR2 SYDVKM, per germline. CDR3 length equals 12 residues. V was trimmed by 2 bases and J by 5 bases, leaving 3 bases between them. In DNA form, the CDR3 reads TGTGCCAGCAGTTTAACTACCGGGGAGCTGTTTTTT. Its protein is CASSLTTGELFF.

CDR3 loop: CASSSGRRLYEQYF. The CDR3 coding sequence is TGTGCCAGCAGCTCGGGACGTAGGTTATACGAGCAGTACTTC. J is TRBJ2-7 and V is TRBV6-1; the D call may be TRBD1 or TRBD2 (5 bases each). Germline V gene sequence: CDR1 MNHNS, CDR2 SASEGT. The CDR3 consists of 14 residues. The V and J ends lost 6 bases and 4 bases respectively, with 16 bases between them.

This chain uses TRBV20-1 with TRBJ2-3; perhaps TRBD1 as D (5 bases). The CDR3 has 15 residues. The germline V gene has CDR1 DFQATT and CDR2 SNEGSKA (reference sequence). V dropped 3 bases and J dropped 0 bases, with 13 bases sitting between them. The CDR3 loop reads CSARKTVSSTDTQYF. CDR3 sequence (DNA): TGCAGTGCTAGGAAGACAGTGTCTAGCACAGATACGCAGTATTTT.

This clonotype turned up a few times. This sequence joins TRBV27 and TRBJ2-3; the D gene is possibly TRBD1 (6 bases). CDR1 MNHEY and CDR2 SMNVEV come from the germline V gene (reference sequence). The CDR3 length is 13 residues. V lost 7 bases and J lost 3, with 11 bases in between. CDR3 protein: CASTTRGTDTQYF. In DNA, the CDR3 is TGTGCCAGCACCACAAGGGGGACAGATACGCAGTATTTT.

The V call is TRBV7-9, the J call TRBJ2-7; 12 nucleotides align to TRBD1. With 5 bases clipped from V and 6 bases from J, the junction kept 8 bases outside the gene matches. This CDR3 is 15 amino acids long. Germline V gene lookup returns CDR1 SEHNR and CDR2 FQNEAQ (reference sequence). CDR3 protein: CASSKGDRGHGEQYF. The CDR3 nucleotides read TGTGCCAGCAGCAAAGGGGACAGGGGGCATGGCGAGCAGTACTTC.

The chain recombines TRBV7-9 with TRBJ2-1; D possibly corresponds to TRBD1 (6 bases). The CDR3 contains 14 residues. Trimming took 6 bases from V and 3 from J, leaving 12 bases between them. CDR1 is SEHNR and CDR2 is FQNEAQ in the germline V gene (reference sequence). The CDR3 spells CASSSDSHYNEQFF. CDR3 in DNA: TGTGCCAGCAGTTCGGACAGCCACTACAATGAGCAGTTCTTC. The full variable domain, its missing parts supplied by reference TRBV7-9 and TRBJ2-1, is DTGVSQNPRHKITKRGQNVTFRCDPISEHNRLYWYRQTLGQGPEFLTYFQNEAQLEKSRLLSDRFSAERPKGSFSTLEIQRTEQGDSAMYLCASSSDSHYNEQFFGPGTRLTVL.

This clonotype showed up just once. This chain links TRBV20-1 with TRBJ2-1; TRBD1 matches at 8 bases. V lost 6 bases and J lost 8; bases outside the gene matches: 15. The germline gives CDR1 DFQATT, CDR2 SNEGSKA (reference sequence). This CDR3 is built from 15 residues. The CDR3 region has the DNA TGCAGTGCCACGTACCGGGACAGGCTGGTCCATGAGCAGTTCTTC. Protein sequence: CSATYRDRLVHEQFF.

This clonotype is termed medium-sized. The chain carries TRBV7-2 and TRBJ1-5; a weak D match, TRBD1 (5 bases). Germline V gene sequence: CDR1 SGHTA, CDR2 FQGNSA. V was pared by 4 bases and J by 5 bases, with 12 bases between. CDR3 length equals 14 residues. This CDR3 reads CASSYSDSYQPQHF. The CDR3 DNA sequence: TGTGCCAGCAGCTACAGCGACAGCTATCAGCCCCAGCATTTT. The complete variable domain, with remaining parts taken from reference TRBV7-2 and TRBJ1-5, reads GAGVSQSPSNKVTEKGKDVELRCDPISGHTALYWYRQSLGQGLEFLIYFQGNSAPDKSGLPSDRFSAERTGGSVSTLTIQRTQQEDSAVYLCASSYSDSYQPQHFGDGTRLSIL.

The CDR3: CSARDSSSGTGRTEAFF. The DNA of the CDR3 is TGCAGTGCTAGAGATAGTTCATCGGGGACAGGGCGCACTGAAGCTTTCTTT. The chain is built from TRBV20-1 and TRBJ1-1; 9 nucleotides match TRBD1. Germline V gene data show CDR1 as DFQATT and CDR2 as SNEGSKA (reference sequence). V gave up 0 bases and J gave up 4 bases; unmatched junction bases: 12. The CDR3 spans 17 residues.